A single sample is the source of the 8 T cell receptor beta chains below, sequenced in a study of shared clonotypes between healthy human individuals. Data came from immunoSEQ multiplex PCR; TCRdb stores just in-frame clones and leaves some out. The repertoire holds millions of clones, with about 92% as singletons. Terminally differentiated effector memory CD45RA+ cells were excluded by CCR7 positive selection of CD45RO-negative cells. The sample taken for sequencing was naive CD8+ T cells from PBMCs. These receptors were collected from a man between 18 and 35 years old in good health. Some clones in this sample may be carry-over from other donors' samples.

The CDR3 nucleotides read TGTGCCAGCAGTCCCCACTTCAATAGCAATCAGCCCCAGCATTTT. As protein: CASSPHFNSNQPQHF. The rearrangement links TRBV28 to TRBJ1-5; no reliable D call. Trimming took 5 bases from V and 0 from J, leaving 11 bases between them. Germline V lookup: CDR1 MDHEN, CDR2 SYDVKM. The CDR3 is made up of 15 amino acids.

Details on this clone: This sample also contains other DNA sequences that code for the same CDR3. Here the CDR3 DNA reads TGCAGCGTGGCGAGGACTAGCGGGAGCACAGATACGCAGTATTTT. It codes for CSVARTSGSTDTQYF. The chain couples TRBV29-1 to TRBJ2-3, with 11 bases identical to TRBD2. V was clipped by 6 bases and J by 0 bases; unmatched bases: 5. The CDR3 contains 15 residues. The V gene's germline CDR1 is SQVTM and CDR2 ANQGSEA.

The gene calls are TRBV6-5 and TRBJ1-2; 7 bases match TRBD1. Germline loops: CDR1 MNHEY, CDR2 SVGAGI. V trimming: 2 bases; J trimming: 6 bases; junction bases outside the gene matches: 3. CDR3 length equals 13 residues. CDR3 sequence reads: CASSYAGGNGYTF. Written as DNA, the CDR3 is TGTGCCAGCAGTTACGCAGGGGGAAATGGCTACACCTTC.

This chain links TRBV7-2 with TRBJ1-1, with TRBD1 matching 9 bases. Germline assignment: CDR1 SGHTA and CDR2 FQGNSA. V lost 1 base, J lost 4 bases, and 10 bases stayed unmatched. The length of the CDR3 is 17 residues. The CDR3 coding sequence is TGTGCCAGCAGCTTAGACATCGGACAGGGGAGGTTCACTGAAGCTTTCTTT. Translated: CASSLDIGQGRFTEAFF. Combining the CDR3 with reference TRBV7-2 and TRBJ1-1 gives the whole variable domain GAGVSQSPSNKVTEKGKDVELRCDPISGHTALYWYRQSLGQGLEFLIYFQGNSAPDKSGLPSDRFSAERTGGSVSTLTIQRTQQEDSAVYLCASSLDIGQGRFTEAFFGQGTRLTVV.

CDR3 bases: TGCAGCGTTTACGCCCTGACTAGCGGGAGCGCAGATACGCAGTATTTT. This encodes CSVYALTSGSADTQYF. The V gene is TRBV29-1, the J gene TRBJ2-3, with 12 bases aligning to TRBD2. Germline-derived CDR1 and CDR2 are SQVTM and ANQGSEA. With 5 bases clipped from V and 4 bases from J, the junction kept 10 bases outside the gene matches. The CDR3 sequence is 16 residues long.

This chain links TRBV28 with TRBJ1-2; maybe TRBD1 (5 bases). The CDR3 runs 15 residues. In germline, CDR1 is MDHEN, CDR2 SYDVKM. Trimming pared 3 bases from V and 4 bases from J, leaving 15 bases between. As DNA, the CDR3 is TGTGCCAGCAGTTTTGAGGGCAGGGCCATCTATGGCTACACCTTC. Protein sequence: CASSFEGRAIYGYTF.

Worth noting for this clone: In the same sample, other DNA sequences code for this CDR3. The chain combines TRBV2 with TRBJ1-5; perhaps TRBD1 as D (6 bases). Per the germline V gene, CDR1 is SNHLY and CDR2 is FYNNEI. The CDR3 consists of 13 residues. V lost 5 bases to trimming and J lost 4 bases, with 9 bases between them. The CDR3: CASSPQGNQPQHF. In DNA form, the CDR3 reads TGTGCCAGCAGTCCGCAGGGGAATCAGCCCCAGCATTTT.

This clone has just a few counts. CDR3 in DNA: TGCAGCGTTATGGACAGGCTTGAAGCTTTCTTT. Translation: CSVMDRLEAFF. The chain employs TRBV29-1 and TRBJ1-1; TRBD1 agrees at 7 bases. CDR1 is SQVTM and CDR2 is ANQGSEA in the germline V gene. The CDR3 runs 11 residues. Trimming removed 5 bases from V and 7 bases from J; junction bases left unmatched: 4.